A single sample gave rise to the 4 T cell receptor beta chains below, sequenced in a study of T cells in Graves' hyperthyroidism and ophthalmopathy. The CDR3 regions of TCR beta were amplified from RNA transcripts. When the TCR CDR3 underwent first-round RT-PCR, the HTBI primer set was used. TCRdb passed the multiplex PCR reads through MiXCR, listing each CDR3 protein once. This table has 530,000 or so distinct CDR3 sequences, 15% to 20% appearing once. The sequenced sample consisted of blood. The receptors were gathered from a woman younger than 30 with Graves' ophthalmopathy.

This clonotype was seen more than once but under ten times. This sequence joins TRBV6-1 and TRBJ2-2; D may be TRBD1 or TRBD2 (5 bases each). V was clipped by 9 bases and J by 0 bases, with 20 bases between them. The CDR3 is made up of 17 amino acids. Germline-derived CDR1 and CDR2 are MNHNS and SASEGT. The CDR3 region has the DNA TGTGCCAGTGGAGTGGGGGTTTTGATTCCGAACACCGGGGAGCTGTTTTTT. Protein: CASGVGVLIPNTGELFF.

This clonotype showed up just a few times. This chain joins TRBV10-3 and TRBJ2-1; TRBD1 matches at 8 bases. Trimming took 4 bases from V and 4 from J; bases not matched to a gene: 3. Germline V lookup: CDR1 ENHRY, CDR2 SYGVKD. CDR3 size: 14 residues. The CDR3 DNA reads TGTGCCATCAGTGGGCGGGACAGGTACAATGAGCAGTTCTTC. Translation: CAISGRDRYNEQFF.

Note on this clonotype: Since a much larger clone is just one base distant, this may be a read error. It is likely a read error, because the conserved phenylalanine at the end of the CDR3 is missing. The chain has TRBV2 and TRBJ1-1, with D uncertain. The CDR3 has 14 amino acids. Germline V gives CDR1 SNHLY, CDR2 FYNNEI. V was cut by 1 base and J by 4 bases, with 10 bases left in between. As DNA, the CDR3 is TGTGCCAGCAGTGAAGGAGGAGCCCTCACTGAAGCTTTCCTT. Residues: CASSEGGALTEAFL.

In its sample, this clonotype was seen many times. As DNA, the CDR3 is TGTGCCAGCAGCTTCTCAGGACGGGCGGCGAACACTGAAGCTTTCTTT. Its protein product is CASSFSGRAANTEAFF. The gene calls are TRBV7-8 and TRBJ1-1; D unresolved. There are 16 residues in the CDR3. V was shortened by 3 bases and J by 1 base, with 15 bases between the two germline ends. CDR1 is SGHVS and CDR2 is FQNEAQ in the germline V gene.